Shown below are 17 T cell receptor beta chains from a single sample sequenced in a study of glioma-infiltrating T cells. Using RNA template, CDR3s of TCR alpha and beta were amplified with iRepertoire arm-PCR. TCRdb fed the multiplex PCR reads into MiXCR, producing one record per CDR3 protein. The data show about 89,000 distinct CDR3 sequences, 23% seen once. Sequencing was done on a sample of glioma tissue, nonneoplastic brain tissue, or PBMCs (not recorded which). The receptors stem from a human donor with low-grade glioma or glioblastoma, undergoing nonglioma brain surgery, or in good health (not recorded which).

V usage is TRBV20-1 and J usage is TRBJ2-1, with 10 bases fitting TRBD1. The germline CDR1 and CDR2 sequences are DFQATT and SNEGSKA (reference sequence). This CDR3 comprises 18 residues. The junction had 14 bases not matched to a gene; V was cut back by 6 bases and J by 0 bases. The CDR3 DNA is TGCAGTGCCCACCGGGACAGGGGACCGGGAAGCTCCTACAATGAGCAGTTCTTC. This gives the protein CSAHRDRGPGSSYNEQFF.

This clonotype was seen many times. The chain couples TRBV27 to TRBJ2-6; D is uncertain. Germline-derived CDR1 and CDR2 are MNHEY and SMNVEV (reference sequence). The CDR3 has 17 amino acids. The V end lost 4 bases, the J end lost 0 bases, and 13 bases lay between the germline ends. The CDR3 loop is CASSWLSSTSGANVLTF. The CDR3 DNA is TGTGCCAGCAGTTGGCTGAGCAGCACCTCTGGGGCCAACGTCCTGACTTTC.

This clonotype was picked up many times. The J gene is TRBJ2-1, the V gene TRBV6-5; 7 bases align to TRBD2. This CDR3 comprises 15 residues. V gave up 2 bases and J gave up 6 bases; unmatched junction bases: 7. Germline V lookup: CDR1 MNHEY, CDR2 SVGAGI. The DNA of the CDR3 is TGTGCCAGCAGTTACGGGCGGGAGTACGGCAATGAGCAGTTCTTC. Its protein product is CASSYGREYGNEQFF.

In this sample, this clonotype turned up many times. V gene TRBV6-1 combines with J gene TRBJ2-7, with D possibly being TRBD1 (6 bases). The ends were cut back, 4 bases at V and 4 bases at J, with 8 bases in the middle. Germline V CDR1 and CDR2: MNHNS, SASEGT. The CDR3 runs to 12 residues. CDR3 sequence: CASSVTGYEQYF. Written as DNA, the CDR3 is TGTGCCAGCAGTGTAACAGGGTACGAGCAGTACTTC.

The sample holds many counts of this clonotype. The CDR3 reads CASSDQGLNQPQHF. CDR3 in DNA: TGTGCCAGCAGTGATCAGGGCCTCAATCAGCCCCAGCATTTT. This sequence joins TRBV2 and TRBJ1-5; D possibly corresponds to TRBD1 (5 bases). V gave up 3 bases and J gave up 3 bases, with 9 bases separating them. Germline loops: CDR1 SNHLY, CDR2 FYNNEI. The CDR3 is 14 amino acids.

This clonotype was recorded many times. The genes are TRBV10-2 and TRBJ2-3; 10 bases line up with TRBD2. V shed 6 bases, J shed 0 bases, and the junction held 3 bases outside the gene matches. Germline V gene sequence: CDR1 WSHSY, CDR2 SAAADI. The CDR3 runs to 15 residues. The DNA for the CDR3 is TGCGCCAGCAGCCTAGCGGGAGTGAGCACAGATACGCAGTATTTT. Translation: CASSLAGVSTDTQYF.

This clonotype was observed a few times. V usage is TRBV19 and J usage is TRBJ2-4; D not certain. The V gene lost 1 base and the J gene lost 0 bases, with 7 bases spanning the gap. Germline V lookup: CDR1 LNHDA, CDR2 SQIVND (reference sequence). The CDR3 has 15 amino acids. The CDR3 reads CASSIGAVAKNIQYF. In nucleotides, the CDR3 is TGTGCCAGTAGTATAGGCGCGGTAGCCAAAAACATTCAGTACTTC.

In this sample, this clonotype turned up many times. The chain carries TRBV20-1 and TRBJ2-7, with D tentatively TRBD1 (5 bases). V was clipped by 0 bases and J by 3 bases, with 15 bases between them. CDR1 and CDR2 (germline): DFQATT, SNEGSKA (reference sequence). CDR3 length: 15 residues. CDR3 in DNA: TGCAGTGCTAGAGATTTGGGGCACGCGCACTACGAGCAGTACTTC. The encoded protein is CSARDLGHAHYEQYF.

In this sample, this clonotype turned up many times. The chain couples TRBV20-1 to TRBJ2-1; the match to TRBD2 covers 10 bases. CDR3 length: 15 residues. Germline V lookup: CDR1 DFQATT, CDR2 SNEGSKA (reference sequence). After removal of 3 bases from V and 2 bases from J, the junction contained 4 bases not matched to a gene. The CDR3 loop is CSARPLAGTYNEQFF. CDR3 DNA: TGCAGTGCTAGGCCACTAGCGGGGACCTACAATGAGCAGTTCTTC.

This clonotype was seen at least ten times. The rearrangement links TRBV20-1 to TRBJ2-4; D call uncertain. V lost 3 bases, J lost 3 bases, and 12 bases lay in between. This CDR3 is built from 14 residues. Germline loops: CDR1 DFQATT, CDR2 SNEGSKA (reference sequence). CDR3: CSASSFKGKNIQYF. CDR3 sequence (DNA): TGCAGTGCTAGTTCGTTCAAGGGCAAAAACATTCAGTACTTC.

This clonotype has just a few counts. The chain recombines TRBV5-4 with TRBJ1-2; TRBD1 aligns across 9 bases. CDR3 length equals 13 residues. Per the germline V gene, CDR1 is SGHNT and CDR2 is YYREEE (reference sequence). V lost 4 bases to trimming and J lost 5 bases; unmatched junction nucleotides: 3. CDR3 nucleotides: TGTGCCAGCAGCCGGACAGGGGTTTATGGCTACACCTTC. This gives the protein CASSRTGVYGYTF.

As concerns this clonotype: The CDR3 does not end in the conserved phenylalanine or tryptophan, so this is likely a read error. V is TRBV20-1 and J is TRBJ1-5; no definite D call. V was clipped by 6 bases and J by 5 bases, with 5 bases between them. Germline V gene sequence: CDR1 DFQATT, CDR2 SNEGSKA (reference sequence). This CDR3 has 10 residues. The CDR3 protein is CSAQDQPQHS. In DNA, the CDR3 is TGCAGTGCACAAGATCAGCCCCAGCATTCT.

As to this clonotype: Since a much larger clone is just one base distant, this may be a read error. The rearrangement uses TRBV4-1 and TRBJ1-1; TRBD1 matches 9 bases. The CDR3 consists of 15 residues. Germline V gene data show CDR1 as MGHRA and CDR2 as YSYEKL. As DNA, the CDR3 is TGCGCCAGCAGCCAAGCCGGGACAGGGAACACTAAAGCTTTCTTT. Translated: CASSQAGTGNTKAFF.

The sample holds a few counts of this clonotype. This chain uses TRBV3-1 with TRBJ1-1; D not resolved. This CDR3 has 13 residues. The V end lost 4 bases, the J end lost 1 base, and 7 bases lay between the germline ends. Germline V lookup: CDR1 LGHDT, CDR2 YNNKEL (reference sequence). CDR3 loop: CASSPQPNTEAFF. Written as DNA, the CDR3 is TGTGCCAGCAGCCCACAGCCGAACACTGAAGCTTTCTTT.

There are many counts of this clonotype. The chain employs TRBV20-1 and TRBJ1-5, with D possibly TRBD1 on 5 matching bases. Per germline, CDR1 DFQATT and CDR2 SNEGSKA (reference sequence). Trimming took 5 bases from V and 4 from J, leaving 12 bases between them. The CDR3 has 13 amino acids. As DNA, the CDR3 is TGCAGTGCTTTAGCGGGGCTTAATCAGCCCCAGCATTTT. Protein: CSALAGLNQPQHF.

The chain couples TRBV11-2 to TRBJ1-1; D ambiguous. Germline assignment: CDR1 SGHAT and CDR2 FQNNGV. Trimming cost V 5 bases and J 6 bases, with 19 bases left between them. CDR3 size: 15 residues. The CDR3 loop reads CASSPRGRVVAEAFF. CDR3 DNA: TGTGCCAGCAGCCCCCGAGGGAGGGTTGTCGCTGAAGCTTTCTTT.

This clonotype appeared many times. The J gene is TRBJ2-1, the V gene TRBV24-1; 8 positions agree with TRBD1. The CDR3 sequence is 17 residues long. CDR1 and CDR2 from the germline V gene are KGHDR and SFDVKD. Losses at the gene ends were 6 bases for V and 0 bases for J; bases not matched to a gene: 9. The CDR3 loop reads CATSSSRTGSSYNEQFF. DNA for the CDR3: TGTGCCACCAGTTCCTCTCGGACAGGGTCCTCCTACAATGAGCAGTTCTTC.